This is a list of T cell receptor beta chains from one sample in a study of blood T cell repertoires in COVID-19. The repertoire was sequenced with immunoSEQ multiplex PCR; TCRdb's copy has only in-frame clones and lacks some. The sample comprises roughly 40,000 clones, 70% to 90% of which are singletons, and about 12% rests with the top ten. The sample comprised peripheral blood. Receptors were obtained from a woman in her 70s in a cohort sampled during active COVID-19. CDR3s include the opening cysteine and the closing phenylalanine or tryptophan. The D gene is left open where the match is weak. Expanded clones get a size class; other rows say once, few or many, or leave the size out.

CDR3aa	CDR3nt	d_gene	v_gene	j_gene	abundance
CSVGTGFYTF	TGCAGCGTTGGGACAGGGTTCTACACCTTC	TRBD1	TRBV29-1	TRBJ1-2	.
CATSDLRSGELFF	TGTGCCACCAGTGATTTGCGGTCCGGGGAGCTGTTTTTT	.	TRBV24-1	TRBJ2-2	.
CATSSRMAYEQYF	TGTGCCACCAGCAGCAGGATGGCCTACGAGCAGTACTTC	.	TRBV15	TRBJ2-7	few
CASEWAPNTGELFF	TGTGCCAGTGAGTGGGCTCCGAACACCGGGGAGCTGTTTTTT	.	TRBV28	TRBJ2-2	.
CASSEFSSPGTSYEQYF	TGTGCCAGCAGTGAATTTAGTAGCCCAGGGACTTCCTACGAGCAGTACTTC	.	TRBV2	TRBJ2-7	.
CASSTDTDSGNTIYF	TGTGCCAGCAGCACCGACACGGACTCTGGAAACACCATATATTTT	.	TRBV5-5	TRBJ1-3	.
CASSQDRGLEQFF	TGCGCCAGCAGCCAAGATCGAGGGCTTGAGCAGTTCTTC	.	TRBV4-1	TRBJ2-1	.
CASSLQGADQPQHF	TGTGCCAGCAGTTTACAGGGGGCAGATCAGCCCCAGCATTTT	TRBD1	TRBV28	TRBJ1-5	.
CASGASGQGFLGEQFF	TGTGCTAGTGGTGCCTCGGGACAGGGGTTCTTGGGTGAGCAGTTCTTC	TRBD1	TRBV12-5	TRBJ2-1	.
CASSLGGLAGDGETQYF	TGTGCCAGCAGCTTAGGGGGGCTAGCGGGAGATGGTGAGACCCAGTACTTC	TRBD2	TRBV11-2	TRBJ2-5	.
CASSFGGGGGHHF	TGTGCCAGCAGTTTCGGGGGGGGTGGGGGACACCACTTC	.	TRBV12-3/TRBV12-4	TRBJ1-2	.
CASSSTSLRELFF	TGTGCCAGCAGCTCGACTAGCTTACGGGAGCTGTTTTTT	TRBD2	TRBV5-4	TRBJ2-2	.
CASSQENRGLGNTEAFF	TGTGCCAGCAGCCAAGAGAACAGGGGGCTTGGGAACACTGAAGCTTTCTTT	TRBD1	TRBV3-1/TRBV3-2	TRBJ1-1	.
CAISESPSRSEQFF	TGTGCCATCAGTGAGTCTCCTAGCCGTAGTGAGCAGTTCTTC	.	TRBV10-3	TRBJ2-1	.
CASSPGGGSYEQYF	TGCGCCAGCAGCCCAGGGGGCGGCTCCTACGAGCAGTACTTC	TRBD1	TRBV4-3	TRBJ2-7	.
CASSLQGDYNEQFF	TGCGCCAGCAGCTTACAGGGGGACTACAATGAGCAGTTCTTC	TRBD1	TRBV5-1	TRBJ2-1	.
CASSYSGTSGSSGETQYF	TGTGCCAGCAGTTACTCGGGGACTAGCGGGAGTAGTGGAGAGACCCAGTACTTC	TRBD2	TRBV6-2/TRBV6-3	TRBJ2-5	.
CAWTPTGGLAEAFF	TGTGCCTGGACCCCGACAGGGGGCTTAGCTGAAGCTTTCTTT	TRBD1	TRBV30	TRBJ1-1	.
CASSQMHRETGQYF	TGTGCCAGCAGCCAAATGCACAGGGAGACGGGGCAGTACTTC	.	TRBV3-1/TRBV3-2	TRBJ2-7	.
CASSGQYEQYF	TGTGCCAGCAGTGGACAGTACGAGCAGTACTTC	.	TRBV2	TRBJ2-7	.
CASSSLGQFF	TGTGCCAGCAGCTCGCTAGGGCAGTTCTTC	.	TRBV7-9	TRBJ2-1	.